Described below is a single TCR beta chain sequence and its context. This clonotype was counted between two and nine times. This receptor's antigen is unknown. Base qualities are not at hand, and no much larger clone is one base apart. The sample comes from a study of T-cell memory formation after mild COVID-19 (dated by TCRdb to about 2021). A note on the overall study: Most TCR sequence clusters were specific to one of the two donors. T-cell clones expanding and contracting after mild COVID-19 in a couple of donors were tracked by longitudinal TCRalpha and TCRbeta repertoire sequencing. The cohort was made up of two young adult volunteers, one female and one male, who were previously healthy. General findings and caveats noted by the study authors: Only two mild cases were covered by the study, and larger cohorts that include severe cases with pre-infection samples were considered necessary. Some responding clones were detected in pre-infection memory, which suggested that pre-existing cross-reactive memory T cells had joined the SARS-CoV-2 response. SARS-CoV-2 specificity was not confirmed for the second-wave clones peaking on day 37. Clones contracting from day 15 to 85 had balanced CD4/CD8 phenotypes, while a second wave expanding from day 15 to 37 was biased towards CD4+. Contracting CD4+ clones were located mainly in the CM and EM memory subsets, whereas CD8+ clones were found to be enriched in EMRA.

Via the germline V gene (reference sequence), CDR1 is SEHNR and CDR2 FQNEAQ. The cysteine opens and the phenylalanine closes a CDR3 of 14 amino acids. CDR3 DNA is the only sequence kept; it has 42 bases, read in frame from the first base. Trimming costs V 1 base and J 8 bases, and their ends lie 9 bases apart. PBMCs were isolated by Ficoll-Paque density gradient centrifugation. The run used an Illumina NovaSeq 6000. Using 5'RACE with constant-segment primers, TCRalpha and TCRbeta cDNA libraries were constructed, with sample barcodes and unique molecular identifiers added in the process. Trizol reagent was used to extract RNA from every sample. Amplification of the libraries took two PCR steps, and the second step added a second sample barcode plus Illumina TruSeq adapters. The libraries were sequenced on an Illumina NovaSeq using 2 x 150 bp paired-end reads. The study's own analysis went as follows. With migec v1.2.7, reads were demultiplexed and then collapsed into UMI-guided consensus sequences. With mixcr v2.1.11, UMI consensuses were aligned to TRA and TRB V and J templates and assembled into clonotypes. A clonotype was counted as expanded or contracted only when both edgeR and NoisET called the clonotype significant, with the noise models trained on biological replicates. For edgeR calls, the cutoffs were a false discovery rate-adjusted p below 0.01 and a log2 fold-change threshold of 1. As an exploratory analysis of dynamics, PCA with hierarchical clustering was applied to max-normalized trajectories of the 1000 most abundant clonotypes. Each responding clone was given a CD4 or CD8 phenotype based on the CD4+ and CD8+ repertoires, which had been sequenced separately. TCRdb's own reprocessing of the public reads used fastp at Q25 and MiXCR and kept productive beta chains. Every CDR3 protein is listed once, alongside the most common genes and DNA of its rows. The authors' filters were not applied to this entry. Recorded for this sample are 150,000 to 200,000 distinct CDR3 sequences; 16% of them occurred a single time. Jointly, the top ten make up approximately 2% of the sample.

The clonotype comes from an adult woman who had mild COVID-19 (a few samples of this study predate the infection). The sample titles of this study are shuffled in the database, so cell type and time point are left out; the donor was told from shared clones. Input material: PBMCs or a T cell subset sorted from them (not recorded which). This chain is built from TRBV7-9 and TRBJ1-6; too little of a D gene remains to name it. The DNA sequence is TGTGCCAGCAGCTTAGAAGTGCGGGATTCACCCCTCCACTTT. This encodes CASSLEVRDSPLHF.